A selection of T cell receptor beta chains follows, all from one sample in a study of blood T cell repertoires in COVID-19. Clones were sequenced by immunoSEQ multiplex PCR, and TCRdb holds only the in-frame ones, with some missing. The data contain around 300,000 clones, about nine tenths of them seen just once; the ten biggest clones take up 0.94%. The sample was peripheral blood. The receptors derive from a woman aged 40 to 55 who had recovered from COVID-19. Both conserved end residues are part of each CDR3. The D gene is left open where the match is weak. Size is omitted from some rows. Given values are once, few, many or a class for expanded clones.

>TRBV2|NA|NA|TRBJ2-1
TGTGCCAGCAGTGAACTTTCCAATGAGCAGTTCTTC
CASSELSNEQFF
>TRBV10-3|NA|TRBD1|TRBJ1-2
TGTGCCATCAGTGACGTAGAAGGGGGCCTCTTGGGCACCTTC
CAISDVEGGLLGTF
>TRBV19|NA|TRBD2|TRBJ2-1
TGTGCCAGTAGTATGGACGGTAGCACGGGAGGGAAAAATGAGCAGTTCTTC
CASSMDGSTGGKNEQFF
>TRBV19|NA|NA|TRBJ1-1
TGTGCCAGTAGTGATGGCCCGTGGGGGGGCAAGGTCACTGAAGCTTTCTTT
CASSDGPWGGKVTEAFF
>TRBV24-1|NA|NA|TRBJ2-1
TGTGCCACCAGTGACACTGGGAGCCGGTCCTACAATGAGCAGTTCTTC
CATSDTGSRSYNEQFF
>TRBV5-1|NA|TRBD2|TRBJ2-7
TGCGCCAGCAGCCTGGGACTAGCGGGAGGAATAAACGAGCAGTACTTC
CASSLGLAGGINEQYF
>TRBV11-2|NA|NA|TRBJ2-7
TGTGCCAGCAGCTTAGACGAGGGCACAGGGCATTTCTACGAGCAGTACTTC
CASSLDEGTGHFYEQYF
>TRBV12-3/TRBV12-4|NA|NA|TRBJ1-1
TGTGCCAGCAGTCTGGGGCCGAACACTGAAGCTTTCTTT
CASSLGPNTEAFF
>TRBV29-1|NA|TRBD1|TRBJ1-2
TGCAGCGCCACAGGGGTCCGGGACTATGGCTACACCTTC
CSATGVRDYGYTF
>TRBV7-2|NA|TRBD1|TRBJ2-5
TGTGCCAGCAGCTTAGTGGACAGGGTACAAGAGACCCAGTACTTC
CASSLVDRVQETQYF
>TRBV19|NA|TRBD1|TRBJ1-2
TGTGCCAGTAGTCCGCACGGACAGGGTCCTGTGCGCGGCTACACCTTC
CASSPHGQGPVRGYTF
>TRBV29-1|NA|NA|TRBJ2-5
TGCAGCGTTTCGGCTAGCGACGAGACCCAGTACTTC
CSVSASDETQYF
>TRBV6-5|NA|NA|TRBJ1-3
TGTGCCAGCAAGGACAGAATAGCTGGAAACACCATATATTTT
CASKDRIAGNTIYF
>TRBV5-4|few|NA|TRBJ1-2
TGTGCCAGCAGCTTAGGAGGGAAGGGAGAATGGGGCTACACCTTC
CASSLGGKGEWGYTF
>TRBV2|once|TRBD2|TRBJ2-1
TGTGCCAGCAAGATCAGGGAGCGGGACCTAAGCAATGAGCAGTTCTTC
CASKIRERDLSNEQFF
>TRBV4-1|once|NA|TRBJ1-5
TGCGCCAGCAGCCAACAGTTGGTGGGCGGGAATCAGCCCCAGCATTTT
CASSQQLVGGNQPQHF
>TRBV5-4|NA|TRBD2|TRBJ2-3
TGTGCCAGCACCTGGGGGGGGGCAGATACGCAGTATTTT
CASTWGGADTQYF
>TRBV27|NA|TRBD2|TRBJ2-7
TGTGCCAGCAGTCGCAGTAGCGGGACCTCCTACGAGCAGTACTTC
CASSRSSGTSYEQYF
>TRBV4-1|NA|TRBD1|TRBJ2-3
TGCGCCAGCAGCCAAGATTGGGGACAGGACCCCACAGATACGCAGTATTTT
CASSQDWGQDPTDTQYF
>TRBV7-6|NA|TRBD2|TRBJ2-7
TGTGCCAGCAGCCCCGGACTAGCGGGCAACTCCTACGAGCAGTACTTC
CASSPGLAGNSYEQYF
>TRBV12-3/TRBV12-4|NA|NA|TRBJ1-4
TGTGCCAGCAGTACGACCCGGGGAAAACTGTTTTTT
CASSTTRGKLFF
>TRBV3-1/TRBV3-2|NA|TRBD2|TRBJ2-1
TGTGCCAGCAGCCAAGATACTAGCGGCCACAATGAGCAGTTCTTC
CASSQDTSGHNEQFF
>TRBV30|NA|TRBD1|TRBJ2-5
TGTGCCTGGAGTGGGGGACAGGGCGAAGAGACCCAGTACTTC
CAWSGGQGEETQYF
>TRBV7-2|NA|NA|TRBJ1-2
TGTGCCAGCAGCTTAGGGGCACTTAACTATGGCTACACCTTC
CASSLGALNYGYTF
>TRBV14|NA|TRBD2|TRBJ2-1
TGTGCCAGCAGCCCCTCTAGCGGGGATTACAATGAGCAGTTCTTC
CASSPSSGDYNEQFF
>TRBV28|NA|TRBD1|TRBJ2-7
TGTGCCAGCAGGCGAACCGGGACAGGGGTTTACGGCGAGCAGTACTTC
CASRRTGTGVYGEQYF
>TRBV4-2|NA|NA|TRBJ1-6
TGTGCCAGCAGCCAAGTATGGCAGGATAATTCACCCCTCCACTTT
CASSQVWQDNSPLHF
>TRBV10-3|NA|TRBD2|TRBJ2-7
TGTGCCACCGGACTAGCGGGGGACGAGCAGTACTTC
CATGLAGDEQYF
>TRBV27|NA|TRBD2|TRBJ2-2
TGTGCCAGCAGTTTAAGTCCTAGCGGGGGGAGGTCCGGGGAGCTGTTTTTT
CASSLSPSGGRSGELFF
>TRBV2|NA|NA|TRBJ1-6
TGTGCCAGCAGTGAATTGGGGCGTGAAAATTCACCCCTCCACTTT
CASSELGRENSPLHF
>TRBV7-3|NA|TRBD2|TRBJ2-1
TGTGCCAGCAGCTTAATGCCTAGCGGGAGGGACAATGAGCAGTTCTTC
CASSLMPSGRDNEQFF
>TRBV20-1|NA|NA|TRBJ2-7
TGCAGTGCTAGTGCTGACTTCGTCTACGAGCAGTACTTC
CSASADFVYEQYF
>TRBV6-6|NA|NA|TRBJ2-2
TGTGCCAGCACTTCCCCCCGGGGTACCACCGGGGAGCTGTTTTTT
CASTSPRGTTGELFF
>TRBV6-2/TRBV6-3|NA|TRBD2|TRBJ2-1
TGTGCCAGCAGTTACGATAGCGGGAGGGGGCAGTTCTTC
CASSYDSGRGQFF
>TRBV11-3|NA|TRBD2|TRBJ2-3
TGTGCCAGCAGCTTTCCTATCGGGGTAGCGGGAGATAGCACAGATACGCAGTATTTT
CASSFPIGVAGDSTDTQYF
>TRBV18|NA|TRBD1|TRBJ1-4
TGTGCCAGCTCACCACCGGGACAGAATGAAAAACTGTTTTTT
CASSPPGQNEKLFF
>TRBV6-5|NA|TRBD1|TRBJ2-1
TGTGCCAGCACGGCCGGCGAGGGGGCTAATGAGCAGTTCTTC
CASTAGEGANEQFF
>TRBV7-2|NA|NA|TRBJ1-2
TGTGCCAGCGCCGAGGAGGCAACTAACTATGGCTACACCTTC
CASAEEATNYGYTF
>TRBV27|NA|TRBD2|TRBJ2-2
TGTGCCAGCAGTTTATCTAGGACTAGCGGTGCGAACACCGGGGAGCTGTTTTTT
CASSLSRTSGANTGELFF
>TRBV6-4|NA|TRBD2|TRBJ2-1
TGTGCCAGCAGTGACAGATTTACTAGCGGGAGAGAGGAGCAGTTCTTC
CASSDRFTSGREEQFF
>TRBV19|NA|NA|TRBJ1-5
TGTGCCAGTAGTCACAGGGTTGATCAGCCCCAGCATTTT
CASSHRVDQPQHF
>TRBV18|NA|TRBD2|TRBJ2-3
TGTGCCAGCTCACCTCCGGGACTAGCGAGCACAGATACGCAGTATTTT
CASSPPGLASTDTQYF
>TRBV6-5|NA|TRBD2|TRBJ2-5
TGTGCCAGCAGCGGACTAGCGGGAGTTGGAGAGACCCAGTACTTC
CASSGLAGVGETQYF
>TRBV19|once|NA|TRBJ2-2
TGTGCCAGTAGTATTGGGACTCAGTGGCCTGGGGAGCTGTTTTTT
CASSIGTQWPGELFF
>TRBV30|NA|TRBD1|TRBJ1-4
TGTGCCTGGAGTCTGACAGGGGCGCGGGAAAAACTGTTTTTT
CAWSLTGAREKLFF
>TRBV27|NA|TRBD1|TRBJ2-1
TGTGCCAGCAGTTTAGGGACAGGGGACAATGAGCAGTTCTTC
CASSLGTGDNEQFF
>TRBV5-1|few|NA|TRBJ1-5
TGCGCCAGCAGCCCAGGGGACCCCAATCAGCCCCAGCATTTT
CASSPGDPNQPQHF
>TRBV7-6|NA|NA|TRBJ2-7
TGTGCCAGCAGCTTAGGACACCAGAGCTCCTACGAGCAGTACTTC
CASSLGHQSSYEQYF
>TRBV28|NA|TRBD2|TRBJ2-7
TGTGCCACCCTCCCAGGAGCGGGAGTTCCCTACGAGCAGTACTTC
CATLPGAGVPYEQYF
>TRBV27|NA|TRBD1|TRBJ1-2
TGTGCCAGCCACCGGACAGGGGGCGACTATGGCTACACCTTC
CASHRTGGDYGYTF
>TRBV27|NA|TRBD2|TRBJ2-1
TGTGCCAGCAGTTTAAAGGCTAGCGGGAGCTATGAGCAGTTCTTC
CASSLKASGSYEQFF
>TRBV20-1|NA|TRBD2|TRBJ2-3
TGCAGTGCTAGTGGAGGGGGACTAGGAGATACGCAGTATTTT
CSASGGGLGDTQYF